This passage covers 16 T cell receptor beta chains from one sample sequenced in a study of T cells in localized non-small cell lung cancer (dated by TCRdb to the early 2020s). The library was produced with the immunoSEQ multiplex PCR assay. This is the immuneACCESS table as TCRdb keeps it, with only in-frame sequences that have V and J called. A part of the clones is gone; compared with another copy, unresolved V genes explain less than half, and the rest is unexplained. In this sample the table shows a few thousand clones, 35% to 40% of which occur a single time. Jointly, the top ten make up roughly 20% of the sample. Source: lung tumor tissue, taken before any cancer treatment. The receptors were gathered from a male donor aged 60 or older with stage I squamous cell lung carcinoma.

This clone is medium-sized within its sample. CDR3 nucleotide sequence: TGTGCCAGCAGCTTCGTCCAAGGCCCGGGGACCCAGTACTTC. Amino acids: CASSFVQGPGTQYF. The chain employs TRBV11-3 and TRBJ2-5; D unclear. With 3 bases removed from V and 7 bases from J, the gap between germline ends came to 15 bases. CDR1 is SGHNT and CDR2 is YENEEA in the germline V gene. The CDR3 spans 14 residues.

The table lists this clone with a few counts. This chain connects TRBV6-8 to TRBJ2-3; 11 bases fit TRBD2. Germline V lookup: CDR1 MNHGY, CDR2 SAAAGT. V was pared by 5 bases and J by 0 bases, with 1 base of the junction left unmatched. The CDR3 is made up of 15 amino acids. CDR3 bases: TGTGCCAGCAGTCGGACTAGCGGGAGCACAGATACGCAGTATTTT. Encoded protein: CASSRTSGSTDTQYF.

V and J are TRBV19 and TRBJ2-2; 12 bases map to TRBD2. The germline CDR1 and CDR2 sequences are LNHDA and SQIVND (reference sequence). This CDR3 comprises 18 residues. The V and J ends lost 1 base and 2 bases, in that order; junction bases with no gene match: 5. The CDR3 nucleotides read TGTGCCAGTAGTATAGTCCTAGCGGGAGGGATAAACACCGGGGAGCTGTTTTTT. Its protein is CASSIVLAGGINTGELFF. The entire variable domain, with the rest obtained from reference TRBV19 and TRBJ2-2, is as follows: DGGITQSPKYLFRKEGQNVTLSCEQNLNHDAMYWYRQDPGQGLRLIYYSQIVNDFQKGDIAEGYSVSREKKESFPLTVTSAQKNPTAFYLCASSIVLAGGINTGELFFGEGSRLTVL.

This chain joins TRBV19 and TRBJ2-5; TRBD1 might be the D (6 bases). Germline V gives CDR1 LNHDA, CDR2 SQIVND (reference sequence). CDR3 length: 13 residues. V lost 3 bases and J lost 2, with 7 bases in between. CDR3 DNA sequence: TGTGCCAGTAGTATTCAGGGGCAAGAGACCCAGTACTTC. It translates to CASSIQGQETQYF.

By share, this clone ranks as medium-sized (0.01 to 0.1%). The gene calls are TRBV11-3 and TRBJ2-1, with TRBD2 matching over 10 bases. The V and J ends lost 1 base and 1 base, in that order; junction bases with no gene match: 7. Per the germline V gene, CDR1 is SGHNT and CDR2 is YENEEA. The CDR3 sequence is 18 residues long. The CDR3 region is CASSLGRVAGGSYNEQFF. In DNA form, the CDR3 reads TGTGCCAGCAGCTTAGGCAGGGTAGCGGGAGGATCCTACAATGAGCAGTTCTTC.

This chain joins TRBV15 and TRBJ2-2; D remains unclear. The CDR3 totals 14 residues. Trimming took off 0 bases at V and 7 bases at J, with 9 bases between the two ends. Germline values: CDR1 LNHNV, CDR2 YYDKDF (reference sequence). CDR3 sequence reads: CATSRDLTFGELFF. CDR3 nucleotide sequence: TGTGCCACCAGCAGAGACTTGACCTTCGGGGAGCTGTTTTTT. The whole variable domain, filled in from reference TRBV15 and TRBJ2-2, reads DAMVIQNPRYQVTQFGKPVTLSCSQTLNHNVMYWYQQKSSQAPKLLFHYYDKDFNNEADTPDNFQSRRPNTSFCFLDIRSPGLGDTAMYLCATSRDLTFGELFFGEGSRLTVL.

Note on this clone: The sample contains more than one DNA sequence encoding this CDR3. In nucleotides, the CDR3 is TGTGCCAGTAGTATTCCCGGCAGGGGGAGTCAGCCCCAGCATTTT. Translated, it gives CASSIPGRGSQPQHF. This chain joins TRBV19 and TRBJ1-5, with TRBD1 identical over 7 bases. Trimming cost V 3 bases and J 6 bases; bases outside gene matches: 8. Germline V CDR1 and CDR2: LNHDA, SQIVND (reference sequence). This CDR3 spans 15 amino acids.

This rearrangement joins TRBV19 to TRBJ2-7; unclear D gene. The V end lost 6 bases, the J end lost 3 bases, and 21 bases lay between the germline ends. Germline CDR1 is LNHDA and CDR2 is SQIVND (reference sequence). There are 16 residues in the CDR3. The CDR3 spells CASSPEETLVFYEQYF. The CDR3 nucleotides read TGTGCCAGTAGCCCCGAGGAGACACTGGTTTTCTACGAGCAGTACTTC.

J is TRBJ2-3 and V is TRBV28, with 10 bases lining up with TRBD2. The V gene's germline CDR1 is MDHEN and CDR2 SYDVKM. J lost 1 base, V lost 7 bases, and 8 bases had no gene match. The CDR3 contains 16 residues. Written as DNA, the CDR3 is TGTGCCAGCACCCTTTGGGGGACTAGCGGCACAGATACGCAGTATTTT. It yields the protein CASTLWGTSGTDTQYF.

CDR3 sequence reads: CASSEDSGSYEQYF. CDR3 DNA sequence: TGTGCCAGCAGTGAGGATAGCGGGAGTTACGAGCAGTACTTC. This rearrangement joins TRBV2 to TRBJ2-7; TRBD2 matches 9 bases. There are 14 residues in the CDR3. The junction had 4 bases not matched to a gene; V was cut back by 3 bases and J by 4 bases. Per germline, CDR1 SNHLY and CDR2 FYNNEI. Based on the CDR3 plus reference TRBV2 and TRBJ2-7, the full variable domain is EPEVTQTPSHQVTQMGQEVILRCVPISNHLYFYWYRQILGQKVEFLVSFYNNEISEKSEIFDDQFSVERPDGSNFTLKIRSTKLEDSAMYFCASSEDSGSYEQYFGPGTRLTVT.

This clone was observed a few times. The J gene is TRBJ2-5, the V gene TRBV19; 9 positions agree with TRBD2. This CDR3 is 14 amino acids long. Germline lookup yields CDR1 LNHDA and CDR2 SQIVND (reference sequence). The J segment lost 7 bases and the V segment lost 1 base, leaving 4 bases of the junction unmatched. The CDR3 loop is CASSIASGTATQYF. CDR3 nucleotides: TGTGCCAGTAGTATAGCTAGCGGGACGGCGACCCAGTACTTC.

This clone has just a few counts. V and J are TRBV11-3 and TRBJ2-5; TRBD1 matches 11 bases. V lost 5 bases and J lost 5; bases outside the gene matches: 10. The CDR3 is 16 amino acids. CDR1 is SGHNT and CDR2 is YENEEA in the germline V gene. CDR3 sequence: CASSPQGGTGGETQYF. The CDR3, as DNA: TGTGCCAGCAGCCCCCAGGGGGGGACAGGGGGGGAGACCCAGTACTTC.

A note on this clone: A junction boundary mismatches the germline segment, possibly from a read error. The J gene is TRBJ2-7, the V gene TRBV28; weak D call: TRBD2 (6 bases). The germline V gene encodes CDR1 MDHEN and CDR2 SYDVKM. CDR3 length equals 14 residues. CDR3 sequence reads: CVSSRSSVSYEQYF. The CDR3, as DNA: TGTGTCAGCAGCCGCTCTAGCGTCTCCTACGAGCAGTACTTC.

The gene calls are TRBV15 and TRBJ2-7; 7 positions match TRBD1. V shed 8 bases and J 5 bases; nucleotides not matched to a gene: 15. Germline V gene lookup returns CDR1 LNHNV and CDR2 YYDKDF (reference sequence). This CDR3 region has 15 residues. In DNA, the CDR3 is TGTGCCACCCGATTTACAGGGGCCGGGGCCGACGAGCAGTACTTC. It is translated as CATRFTGAGADEQYF.

This chain connects TRBV18 to TRBJ2-6, with TRBD1 matching 10 bases. From germline, CDR1 is KGHSH and CDR2 LQKENI. V was pared by 3 bases and J by 0 bases, with 2 bases of the junction left unmatched. CDR3 length equals 17 residues. The CDR3 DNA is TGTGCCAGCTCACCTAGACAGGGGGCCTCTGGGGCCAACGTCCTGACTTTC. Translated, it gives CASSPRQGASGANVLTF.

V usage is TRBV9 and J usage is TRBJ2-1; 9 positions agree with TRBD2. Germline-derived CDR1 and CDR2 are SGDLS and YYNGEE. The CDR3 sequence is 14 residues long. Trimming removed 4 bases from V and 5 bases from J; junction bases left unmatched: 4. The CDR3 is CASSSLAGHNEQFF. CDR3 sequence (DNA): TGTGCCAGCAGCTCGCTAGCGGGACACAATGAGCAGTTCTTC.